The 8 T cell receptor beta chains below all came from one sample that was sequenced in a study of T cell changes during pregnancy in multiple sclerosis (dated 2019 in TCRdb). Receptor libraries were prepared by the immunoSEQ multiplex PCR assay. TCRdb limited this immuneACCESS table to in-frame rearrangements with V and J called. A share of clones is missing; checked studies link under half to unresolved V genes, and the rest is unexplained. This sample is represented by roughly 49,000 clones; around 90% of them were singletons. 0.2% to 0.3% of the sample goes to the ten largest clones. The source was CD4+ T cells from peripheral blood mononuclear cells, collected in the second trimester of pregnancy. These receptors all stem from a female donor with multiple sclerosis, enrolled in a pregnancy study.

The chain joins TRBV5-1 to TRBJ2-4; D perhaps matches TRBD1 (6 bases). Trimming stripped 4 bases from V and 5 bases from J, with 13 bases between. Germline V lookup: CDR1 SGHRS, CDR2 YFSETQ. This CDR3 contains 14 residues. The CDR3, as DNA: TGCGCCAGCAGCATACAGGGTATCGAAAACATTCAGTACTTC. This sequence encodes CASSIQGIENIQYF.

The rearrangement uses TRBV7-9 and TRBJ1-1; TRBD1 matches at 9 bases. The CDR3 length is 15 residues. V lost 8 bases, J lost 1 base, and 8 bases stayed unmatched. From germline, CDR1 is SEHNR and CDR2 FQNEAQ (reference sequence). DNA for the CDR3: TGTGCCAGCGCGGGACAGGGAGGTTGGAACACTGAAGCTTTCTTT. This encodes CASAGQGGWNTEAFF.

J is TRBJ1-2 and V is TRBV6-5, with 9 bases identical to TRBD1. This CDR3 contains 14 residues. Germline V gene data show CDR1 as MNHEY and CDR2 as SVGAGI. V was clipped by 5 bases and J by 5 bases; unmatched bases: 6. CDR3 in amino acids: CASSSRDRVYGYTF. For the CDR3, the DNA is TGTGCCAGCAGTAGCCGGGACAGGGTTTATGGCTACACCTTC.

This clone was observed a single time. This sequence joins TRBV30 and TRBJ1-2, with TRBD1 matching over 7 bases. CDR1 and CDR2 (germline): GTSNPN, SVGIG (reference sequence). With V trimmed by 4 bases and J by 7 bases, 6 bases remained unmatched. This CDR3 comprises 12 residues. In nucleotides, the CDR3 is TGTGCCTGGAACAAGGGGGCAGCTGGCTACACCTTC. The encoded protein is CAWNKGAAGYTF. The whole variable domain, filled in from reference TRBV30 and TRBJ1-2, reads SQTIHQWPATLVQPVGSPLSLECTVEGTSNPNLYWYRQAAGRGLQLLFYSVGIGQISSEVPQNLSASRPQDRQFILSSKKLLLSDSGFYLCAWNKGAAGYTFGSGTRLTVV.

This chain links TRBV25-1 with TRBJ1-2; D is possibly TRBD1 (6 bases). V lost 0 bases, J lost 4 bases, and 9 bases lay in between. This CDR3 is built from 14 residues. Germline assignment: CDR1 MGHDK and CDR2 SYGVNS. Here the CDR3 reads CASSEYLGAYGYTF. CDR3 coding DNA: TGTGCCAGCAGTGAATATCTGGGGGCCTATGGCTACACCTTC.

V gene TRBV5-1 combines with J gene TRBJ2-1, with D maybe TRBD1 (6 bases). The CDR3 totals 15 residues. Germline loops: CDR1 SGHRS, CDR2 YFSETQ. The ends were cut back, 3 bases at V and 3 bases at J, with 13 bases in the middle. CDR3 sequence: CASSYGDTDYNEQFF. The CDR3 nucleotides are TGCGCCAGCAGCTATGGGGACACCGACTACAATGAGCAGTTCTTC.

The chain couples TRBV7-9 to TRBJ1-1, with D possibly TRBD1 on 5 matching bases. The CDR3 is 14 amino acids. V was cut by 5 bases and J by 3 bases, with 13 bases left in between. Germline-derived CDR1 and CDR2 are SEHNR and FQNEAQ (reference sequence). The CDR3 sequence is CASSDKGGDTEAFF. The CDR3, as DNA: TGTGCCAGCAGCGACAAGGGAGGGGACACTGAAGCTTTCTTT.

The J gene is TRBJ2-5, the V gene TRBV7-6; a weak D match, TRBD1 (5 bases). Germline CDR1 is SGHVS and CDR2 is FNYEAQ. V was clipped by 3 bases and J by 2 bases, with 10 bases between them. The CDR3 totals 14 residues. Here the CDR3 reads CASSFTGTQETQYF. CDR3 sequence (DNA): TGTGCCAGCAGCTTTACAGGCACGCAAGAGACCCAGTACTTC.